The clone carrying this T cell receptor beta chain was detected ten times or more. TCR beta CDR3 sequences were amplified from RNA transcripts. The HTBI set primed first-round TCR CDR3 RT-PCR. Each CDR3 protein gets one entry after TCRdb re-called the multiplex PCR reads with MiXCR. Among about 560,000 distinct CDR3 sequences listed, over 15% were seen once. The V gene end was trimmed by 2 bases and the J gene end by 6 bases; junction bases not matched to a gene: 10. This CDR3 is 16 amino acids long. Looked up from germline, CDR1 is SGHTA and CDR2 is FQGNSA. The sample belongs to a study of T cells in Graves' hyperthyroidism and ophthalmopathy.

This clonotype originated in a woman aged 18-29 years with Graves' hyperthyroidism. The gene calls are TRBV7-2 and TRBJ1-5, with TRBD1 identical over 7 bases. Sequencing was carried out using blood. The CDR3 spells CASSLRVTGLGQPQHF. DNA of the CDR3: TGTGCCAGCAGCTTACGAGTGACAGGGTTGGGTCAGCCCCAGCATTTT.